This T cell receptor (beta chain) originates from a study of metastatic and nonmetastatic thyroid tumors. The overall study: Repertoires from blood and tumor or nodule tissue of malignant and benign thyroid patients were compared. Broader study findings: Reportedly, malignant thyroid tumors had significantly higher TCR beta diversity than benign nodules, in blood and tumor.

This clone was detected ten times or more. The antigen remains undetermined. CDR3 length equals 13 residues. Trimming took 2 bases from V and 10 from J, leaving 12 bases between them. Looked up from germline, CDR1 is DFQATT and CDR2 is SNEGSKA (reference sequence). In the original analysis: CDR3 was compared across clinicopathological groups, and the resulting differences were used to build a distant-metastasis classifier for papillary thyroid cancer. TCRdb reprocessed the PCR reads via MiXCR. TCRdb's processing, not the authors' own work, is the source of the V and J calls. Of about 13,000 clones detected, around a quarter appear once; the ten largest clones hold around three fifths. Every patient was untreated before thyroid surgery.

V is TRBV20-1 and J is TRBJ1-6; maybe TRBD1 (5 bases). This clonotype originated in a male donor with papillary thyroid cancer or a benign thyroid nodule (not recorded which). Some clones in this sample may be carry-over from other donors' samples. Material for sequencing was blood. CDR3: CSARSGGNSPLHF. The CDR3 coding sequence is TGCAGTGCTAGATCCGGGGGAAACTCACCCCTCCACTTT.